This T cell receptor (beta chain) was recovered during a study of shared clonotypes between healthy human individuals. At the level of the study: Per-donor plates numbered three CD4 naive, three CD4 memory, two CD8 naive and one CD8 memory. General study findings and limits: Sample collection involved blood only; tissue repertoires are likely different.

CD4+ cell separation produced CD45RA+ naive and CD45RA-negative memory subsets. The CDR3 is made up of 15 amino acids. Germline V CDR1 and CDR2: SNHLY, FYNNEI. V shed 4 bases and J shed 0 bases, with 10 bases lying between them. Sequencing was performed with immunoSEQ multiplex PCR; in TCRdb, only in-frame clones are kept and a portion is missing. The data show more than 2 million clones, over 85% seen once. As to this clone: The antigen remains unidentified.

The gene calls are TRBV2 and TRBJ2-4; tentative D call: TRBD2 (7 bases). Input material: naive CD4+ T cells sorted from blood. Specified subset: CD45RA+ positively selected. This sequence originates from a man aged 18 to 30 in good health. This chain's CDR3 is CASSVGGVAKNIQYF. As DNA, the CDR3 is TGTGCCAGCAGTGTAGGGGGGGTAGCCAAAAACATTCAGTACTTC.